The 3 T cell receptor beta chains below come from one sample, sequenced in a study of vaccination and CD4 T cells after COVID-19. Antigens for these TCRs are unknown. Stated treatment: approximately 9-day PBMC culture with coronavirus spike peptide pools or control peptides (ViraFEST assay). Researchers used the Oncomine TCR Beta short-read assay to sequence DNA from cultured CD4+ T cells. TCRdb called the PCR reads again in MiXCR, with one record for every CDR3 protein. The repertoire holds more than 12,000 distinct CDR3 sequences, 75% to 80% seen once, with 9.6% in the top ten. Sequenced material: CD4+ T cells from blood, cultured in vitro, taken after SARS-CoV-2 vaccination. The receptor set was obtained from a human donor who received a COVID-19 vaccine.

V usage is TRBV6-1 and J usage is TRBJ2-1; tentatively, D is TRBD1 or TRBD2 (5 bases each). V was cut by 5 bases and J by 4 bases, with 12 bases left in between. CDR1 and CDR2 (germline): MNHNS, SASEGT. This CDR3 has 14 amino acids. CDR3 nucleotides: TGTGCCAGCAGTAGGGACCTGGTTTACAATGAGCAGTTCTTC. Translated, it gives CASSRDLVYNEQFF.

This chain joins TRBV23-1 and TRBJ1-1; 8 nucleotides match TRBD1. TRBV23-1 is an ORF, and what it does is uncertain. Losses at the gene ends were 5 bases for V and 7 bases for J; bases not matched to a gene: 12. The CDR3 contains 15 residues. The CDR3 protein is CASSSPDRAANEAFF. The DNA for the CDR3 is TGCGCCAGCAGTTCCCCGGACAGGGCGGCGAATGAAGCTTTCTTT.

The count of this clonotype is one. The chain combines TRBV6-5 with TRBJ1-2; D is unclear. The V end lost 4 bases, the J end lost 7 bases, and 7 bases lay between the germline ends. Per germline, CDR1 MNHEY and CDR2 SVGAGI. The CDR3 sequence is 11 residues long. CDR3 in amino acids: CASSSESGYTF. The DNA of the CDR3 is TGTGCCAGCAGTTCGGAATCTGGCTACACCTTC.